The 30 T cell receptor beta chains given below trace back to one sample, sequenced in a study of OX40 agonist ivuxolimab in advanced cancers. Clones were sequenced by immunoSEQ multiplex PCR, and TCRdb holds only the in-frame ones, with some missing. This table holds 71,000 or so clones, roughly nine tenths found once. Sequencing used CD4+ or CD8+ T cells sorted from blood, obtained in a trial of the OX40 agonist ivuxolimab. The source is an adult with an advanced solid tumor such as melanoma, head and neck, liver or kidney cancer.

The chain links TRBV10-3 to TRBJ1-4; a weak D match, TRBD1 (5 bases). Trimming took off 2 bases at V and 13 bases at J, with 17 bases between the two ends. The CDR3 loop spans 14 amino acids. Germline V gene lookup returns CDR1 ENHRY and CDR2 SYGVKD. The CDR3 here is CAISEGTGFDRLFF. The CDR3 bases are TGTGCCATCAGTGAGGGGACCGGCTTCGACCGACTGTTTTTT.

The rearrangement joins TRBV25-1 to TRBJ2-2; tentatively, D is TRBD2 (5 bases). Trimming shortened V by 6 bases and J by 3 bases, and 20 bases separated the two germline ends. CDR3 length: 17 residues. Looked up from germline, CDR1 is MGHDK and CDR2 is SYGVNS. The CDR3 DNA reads TGTGCCAGCAGAGGGAGTAATCCCTCCTGGGACACCGGGGAGCTGTTTTTT. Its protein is CASRGSNPSWDTGELFF.

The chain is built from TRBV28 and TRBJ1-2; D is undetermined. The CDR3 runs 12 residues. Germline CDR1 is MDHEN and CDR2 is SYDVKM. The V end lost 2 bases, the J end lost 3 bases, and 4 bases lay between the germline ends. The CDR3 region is CASSLSYYGYTF. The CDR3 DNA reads TGTGCCAGCAGTTTAAGTTACTATGGCTACACCTTC.

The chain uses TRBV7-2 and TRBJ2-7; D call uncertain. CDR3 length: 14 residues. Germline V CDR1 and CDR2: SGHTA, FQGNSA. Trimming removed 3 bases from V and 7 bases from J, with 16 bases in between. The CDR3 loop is CASSLRPPTGEQYF. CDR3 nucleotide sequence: TGTGCCAGCAGCTTGAGGCCCCCCACCGGGGAGCAGTACTTC.

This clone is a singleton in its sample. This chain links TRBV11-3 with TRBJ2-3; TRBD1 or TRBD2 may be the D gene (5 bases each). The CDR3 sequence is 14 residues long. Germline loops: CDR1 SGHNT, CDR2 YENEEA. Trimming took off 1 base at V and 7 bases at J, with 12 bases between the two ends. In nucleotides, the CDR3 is TGTGCCAGCAGCTTAGTGGCAGGGAGTAATACGCAGTATTTT. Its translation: CASSLVAGSNTQYF.

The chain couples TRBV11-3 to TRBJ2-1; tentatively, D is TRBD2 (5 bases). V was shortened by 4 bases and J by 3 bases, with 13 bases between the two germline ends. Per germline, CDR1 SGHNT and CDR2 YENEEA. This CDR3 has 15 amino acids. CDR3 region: CASSSQNGGYNEQFF. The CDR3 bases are TGTGCCAGCAGCTCACAAAATGGAGGCTACAATGAGCAGTTCTTC.

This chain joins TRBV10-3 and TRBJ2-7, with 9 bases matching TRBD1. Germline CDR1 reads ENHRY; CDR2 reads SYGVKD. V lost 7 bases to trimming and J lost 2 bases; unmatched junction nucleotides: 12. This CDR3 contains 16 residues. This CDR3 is CAITPGTGSVTYEQYF. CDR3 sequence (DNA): TGTGCCATCACCCCCGGGACAGGGTCAGTAACCTACGAGCAGTACTTC.

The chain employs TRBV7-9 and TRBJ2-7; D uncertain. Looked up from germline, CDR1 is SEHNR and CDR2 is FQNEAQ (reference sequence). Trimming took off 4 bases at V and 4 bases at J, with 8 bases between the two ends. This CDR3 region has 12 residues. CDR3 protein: CASSSGMYEQYF. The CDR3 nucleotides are TGTGCCAGCAGCTCCGGAATGTACGAGCAGTACTTC.

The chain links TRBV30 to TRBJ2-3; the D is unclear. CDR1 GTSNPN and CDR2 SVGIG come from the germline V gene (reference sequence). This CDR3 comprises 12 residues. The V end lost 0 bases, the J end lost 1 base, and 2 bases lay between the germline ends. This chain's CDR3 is CAWSVGTDTQYF. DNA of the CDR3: TGTGCCTGGAGTGTAGGCACAGATACGCAGTATTTT.

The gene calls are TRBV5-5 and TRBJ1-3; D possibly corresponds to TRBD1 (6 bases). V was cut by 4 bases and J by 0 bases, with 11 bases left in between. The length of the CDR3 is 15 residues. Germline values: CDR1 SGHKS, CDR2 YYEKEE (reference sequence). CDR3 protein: CASSRGHTSGNTIYF. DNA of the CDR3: TGTGCCAGCAGCAGGGGACATACCTCTGGAAACACCATATATTTT.

In DNA, the CDR3 is TGTGCCACCGAAAAGACTAGCGGGAGGGCCCTCAACAATGAGCAGTTCTTC. Translating it yields CATEKTSGRALNNEQFF. This chain joins TRBV21-1 and TRBJ2-1; the table assigns TRBD2, which was not confirmed against the DNA. TRBV21-1 is described as a pseudogene. CDR3 length: 17 residues.

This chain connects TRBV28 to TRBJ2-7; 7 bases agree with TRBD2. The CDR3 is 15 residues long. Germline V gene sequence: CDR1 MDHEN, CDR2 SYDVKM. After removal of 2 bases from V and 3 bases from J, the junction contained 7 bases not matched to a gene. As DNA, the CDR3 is TGTGCCAGCAGTTTAAGGCGGACTAGTAACTACGAGCAGTACTTC. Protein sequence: CASSLRRTSNYEQYF.

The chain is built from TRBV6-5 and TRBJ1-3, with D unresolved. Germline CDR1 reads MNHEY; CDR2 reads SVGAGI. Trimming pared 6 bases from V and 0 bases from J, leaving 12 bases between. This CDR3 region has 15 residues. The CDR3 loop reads CASSSTASSGNTIYF. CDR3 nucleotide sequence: TGTGCCAGCAGCTCTACAGCAAGCTCTGGAAACACCATATATTTT.

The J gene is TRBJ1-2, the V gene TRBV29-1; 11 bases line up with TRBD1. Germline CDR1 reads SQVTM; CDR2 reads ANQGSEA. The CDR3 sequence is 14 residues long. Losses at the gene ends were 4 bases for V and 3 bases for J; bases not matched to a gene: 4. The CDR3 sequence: CSVGGQGVDYGYTF. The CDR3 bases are TGCAGCGTTGGGGGACAGGGGGTCGACTATGGCTACACCTTC.

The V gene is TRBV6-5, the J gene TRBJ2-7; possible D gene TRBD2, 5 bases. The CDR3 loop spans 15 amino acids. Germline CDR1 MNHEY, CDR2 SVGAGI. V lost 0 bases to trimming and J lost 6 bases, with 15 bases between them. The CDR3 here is CASSYSEWRPSEQYF. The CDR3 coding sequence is TGTGCCAGCAGTTACTCAGAGTGGAGGCCTTCCGAGCAGTACTTC.

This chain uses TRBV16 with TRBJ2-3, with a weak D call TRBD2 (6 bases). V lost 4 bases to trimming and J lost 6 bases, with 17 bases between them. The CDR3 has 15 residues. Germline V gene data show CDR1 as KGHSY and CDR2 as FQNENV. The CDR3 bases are TGTGCCAGCAGCCTCGAGGCGGGGTTTGGGGATACGCAGTATTTT. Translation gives CASSLEAGFGDTQYF. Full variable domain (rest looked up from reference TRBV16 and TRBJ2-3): GEEVAQTPKHLVRGEGQKAKLYCAPIKGHSYVFWYQQVLKNEFKFLISFQNENVFDETGMPKERFSAKCLPNSPCSLEIQATKLEDSAVYFCASSLEAGFGDTQYFGPGTRLTVL.

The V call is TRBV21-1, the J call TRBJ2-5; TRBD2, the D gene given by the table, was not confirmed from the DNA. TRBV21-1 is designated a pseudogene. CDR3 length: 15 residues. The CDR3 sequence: CASSLRLVAEETQYF. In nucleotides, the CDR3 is TGTGCCAGCAGCCTACGACTTGTAGCGGAAGAGACCCAGTACTTC.

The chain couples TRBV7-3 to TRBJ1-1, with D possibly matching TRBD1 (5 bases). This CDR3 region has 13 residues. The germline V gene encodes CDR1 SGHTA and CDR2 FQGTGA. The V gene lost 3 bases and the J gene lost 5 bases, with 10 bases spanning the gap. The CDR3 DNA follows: TGTGCCAGCAGCTTTTCAGGGAGTACTGAAGCTTTCTTT. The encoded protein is CASSFSGSTEAFF.

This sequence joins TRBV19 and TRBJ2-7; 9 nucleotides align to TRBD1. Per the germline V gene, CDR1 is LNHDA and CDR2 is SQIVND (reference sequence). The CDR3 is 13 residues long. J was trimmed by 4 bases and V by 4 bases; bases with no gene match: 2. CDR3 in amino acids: CASSTGQGYEQYF. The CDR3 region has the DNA TGTGCCAGTAGTACAGGACAGGGGTACGAGCAGTACTTC.

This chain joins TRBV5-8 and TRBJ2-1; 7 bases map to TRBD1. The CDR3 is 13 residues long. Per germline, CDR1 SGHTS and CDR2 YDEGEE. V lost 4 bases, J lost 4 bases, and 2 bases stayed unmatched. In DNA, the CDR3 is TGTGCCAGCAGCCAGGGACAGTACAATGAGCAGTTCTTC. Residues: CASSQGQYNEQFF.

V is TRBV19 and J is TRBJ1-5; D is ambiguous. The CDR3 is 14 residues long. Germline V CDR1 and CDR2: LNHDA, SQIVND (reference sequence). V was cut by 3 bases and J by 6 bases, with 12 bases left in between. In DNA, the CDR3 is TGTGCCAGTAGTATCCCTCAGGCCCGTCAGCCCCAGCATTTT. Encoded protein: CASSIPQARQPQHF.

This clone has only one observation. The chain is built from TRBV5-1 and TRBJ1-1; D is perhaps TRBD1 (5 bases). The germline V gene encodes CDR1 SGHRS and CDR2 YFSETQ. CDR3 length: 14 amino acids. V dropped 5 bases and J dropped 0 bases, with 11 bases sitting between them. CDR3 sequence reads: CASSPGLMNTEAFF. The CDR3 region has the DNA TGCGCCAGCAGTCCGGGACTGATGAACACTGAAGCTTTCTTT.

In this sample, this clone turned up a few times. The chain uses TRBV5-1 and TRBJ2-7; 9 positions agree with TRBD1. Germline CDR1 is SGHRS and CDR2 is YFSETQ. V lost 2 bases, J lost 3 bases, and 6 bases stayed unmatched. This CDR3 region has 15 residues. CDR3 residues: CASSFGTGLHYEQYF. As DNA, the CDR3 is TGCGCCAGCAGCTTCGGGACAGGGCTCCACTACGAGCAGTACTTC.

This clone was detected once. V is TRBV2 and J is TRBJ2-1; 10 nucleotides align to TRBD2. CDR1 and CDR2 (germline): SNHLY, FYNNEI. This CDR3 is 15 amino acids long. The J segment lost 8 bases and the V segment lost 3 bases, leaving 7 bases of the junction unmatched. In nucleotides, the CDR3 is TGTGCCAGCAGTGAGAGGTCTAGCGGGAGCGATGAGCAGTTCTTC. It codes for CASSERSSGSDEQFF.

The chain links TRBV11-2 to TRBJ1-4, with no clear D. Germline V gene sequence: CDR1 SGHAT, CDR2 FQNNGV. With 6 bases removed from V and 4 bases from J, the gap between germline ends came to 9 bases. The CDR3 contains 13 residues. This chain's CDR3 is CASRQAFNEKLFF. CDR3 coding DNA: TGTGCCAGCAGACAAGCCTTTAATGAAAAACTGTTTTTT. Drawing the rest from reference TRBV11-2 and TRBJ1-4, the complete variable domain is EAGVAQSPRYKIIEKRQSVAFWCNPISGHATLYWYQQILGQGPKLLIQFQNNGVVDDSQLPKDRFSAERLKGVDSTLKIQPAKLEDSAVYLCASRQAFNEKLFFGSGTQLSVL.

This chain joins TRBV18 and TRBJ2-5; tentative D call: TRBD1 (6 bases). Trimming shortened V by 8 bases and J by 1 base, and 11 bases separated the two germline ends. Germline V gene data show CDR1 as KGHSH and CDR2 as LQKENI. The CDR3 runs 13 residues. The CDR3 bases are TGTGCCAGCACATCAGGGGTCCAAGAGACCCAGTACTTC. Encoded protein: CASTSGVQETQYF.

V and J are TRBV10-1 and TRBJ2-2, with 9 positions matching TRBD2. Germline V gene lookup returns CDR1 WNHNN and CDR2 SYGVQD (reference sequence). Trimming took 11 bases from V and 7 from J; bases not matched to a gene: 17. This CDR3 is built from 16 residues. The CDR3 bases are TGCGCCGGTCAAGGGGGGCGGGAGGGCCGTAACGGGGAGCTGTTTTTT. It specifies CAGQGGREGRNGELFF.

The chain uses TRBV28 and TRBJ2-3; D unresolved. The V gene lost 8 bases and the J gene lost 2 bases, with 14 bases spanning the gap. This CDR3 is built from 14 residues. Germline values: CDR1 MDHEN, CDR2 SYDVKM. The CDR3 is CASLPEDFTDTQYF. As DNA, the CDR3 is TGTGCCAGCCTTCCAGAGGATTTCACAGATACGCAGTATTTT.

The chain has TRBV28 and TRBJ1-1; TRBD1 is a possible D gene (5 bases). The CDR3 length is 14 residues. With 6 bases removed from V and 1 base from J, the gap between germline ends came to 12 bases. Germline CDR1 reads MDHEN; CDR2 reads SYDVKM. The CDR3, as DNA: TGTGCCAGCAGACTCGGACAACAGAACACTGAAGCTTTCTTT. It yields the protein CASRLGQQNTEAFF.

This CDR3 is CASSRGGAGSTDTQYF. The CDR3 nucleotides are TGTGCCAGCAGTAGGGGGGGGGCTGGTAGCACAGATACGCAGTATTTT. This chain connects TRBV28 to TRBJ2-3; D is perhaps TRBD2 (7 bases). The CDR3 length is 16 residues. V lost 5 bases, J lost 0 bases, and 15 bases lay in between. CDR1 MDHEN and CDR2 SYDVKM come from the germline V gene. Complete variable domain (other parts from reference TRBV28 and TRBJ2-3): DVKVTQSSRYLVKRTGEKVFLECVQDMDHENMFWYRQDPGLGLRLIYFSYDVKMKEKGDIPEGYSVSREKKERFSLILESASTNQTSMYLCASSRGGAGSTDTQYFGPGTRLTVL.